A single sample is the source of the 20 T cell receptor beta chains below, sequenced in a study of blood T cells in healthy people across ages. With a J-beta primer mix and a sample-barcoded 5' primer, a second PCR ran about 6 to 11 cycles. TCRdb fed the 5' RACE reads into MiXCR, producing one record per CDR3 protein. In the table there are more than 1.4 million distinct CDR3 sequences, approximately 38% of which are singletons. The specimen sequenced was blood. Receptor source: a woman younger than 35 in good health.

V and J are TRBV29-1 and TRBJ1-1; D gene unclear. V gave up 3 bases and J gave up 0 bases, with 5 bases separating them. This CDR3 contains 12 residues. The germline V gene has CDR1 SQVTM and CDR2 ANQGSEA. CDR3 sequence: CSVERVNTEAFF. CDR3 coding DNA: TGCAGCGTTGAGCGGGTGAACACTGAAGCTTTCTTT.

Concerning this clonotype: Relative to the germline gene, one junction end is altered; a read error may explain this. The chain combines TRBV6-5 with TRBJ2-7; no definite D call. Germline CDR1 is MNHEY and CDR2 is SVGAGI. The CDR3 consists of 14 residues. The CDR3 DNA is TGTGCCAGCACCCCGACGGTAAACTCCTACGAGCAATACTTC. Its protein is CASTPTVNSYEQYF.

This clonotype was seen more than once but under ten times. CDR3 sequence (DNA): TGTGCCAGCAGCCCCTCGGACGGTTGGGTCGAGCAGTACTTC. Its protein is CASSPSDGWVEQYF. The chain couples TRBV28 to TRBJ2-5; no firm D call. The J call may be faulty, since TRBJ2-7 better matches the DNA end. Per the germline V gene, CDR1 is MDHEN and CDR2 is SYDVKM. The CDR3 totals 14 residues.

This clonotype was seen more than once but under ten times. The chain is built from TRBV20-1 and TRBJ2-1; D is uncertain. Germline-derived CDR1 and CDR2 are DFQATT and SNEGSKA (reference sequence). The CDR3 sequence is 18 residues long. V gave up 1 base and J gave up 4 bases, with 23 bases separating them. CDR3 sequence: CSARARRSETAAYNEQFF. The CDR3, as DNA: TGCAGTGCTAGAGCACGTCGATCCGAGACCGCTGCGTACAATGAGCAGTTCTTC.

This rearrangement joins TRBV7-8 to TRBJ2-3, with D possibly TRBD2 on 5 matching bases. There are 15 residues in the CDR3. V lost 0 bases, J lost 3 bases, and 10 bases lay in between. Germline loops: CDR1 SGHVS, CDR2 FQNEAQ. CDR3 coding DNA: TGTGCCAGCAGCTTAGCGTTAGCGTTGACAGATACGCAGTATTTT. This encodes CASSLALALTDTQYF. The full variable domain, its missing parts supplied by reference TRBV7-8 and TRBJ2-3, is GAGVSQSPRYKVAKRGQDVALRCDPISGHVSLFWYQQALGQGPEFLTYFQNEAQLDKSGLPSDRFFAERPEGSVSTLKIQRTQQEDSAVYLCASSLALALTDTQYFGPGTRLTVL.

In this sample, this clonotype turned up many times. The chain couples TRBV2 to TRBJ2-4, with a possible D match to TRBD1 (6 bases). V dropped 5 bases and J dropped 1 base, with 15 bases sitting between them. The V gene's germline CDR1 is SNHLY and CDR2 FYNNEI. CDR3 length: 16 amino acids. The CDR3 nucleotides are TGTGCCAGCAGTCCGGAACTGAGGGGGGCCAAAAACATTCAGTACTTC. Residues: CASSPELRGAKNIQYF.

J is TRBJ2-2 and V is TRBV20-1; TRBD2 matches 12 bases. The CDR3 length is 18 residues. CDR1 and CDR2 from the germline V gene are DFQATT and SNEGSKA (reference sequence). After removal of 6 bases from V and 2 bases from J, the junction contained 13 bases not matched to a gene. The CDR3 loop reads CSAGGCGLAGHNTGELFF. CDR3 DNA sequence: TGCAGTGCGGGGGGATGTGGACTAGCGGGGCATAACACCGGGGAGCTGTTTTTT.

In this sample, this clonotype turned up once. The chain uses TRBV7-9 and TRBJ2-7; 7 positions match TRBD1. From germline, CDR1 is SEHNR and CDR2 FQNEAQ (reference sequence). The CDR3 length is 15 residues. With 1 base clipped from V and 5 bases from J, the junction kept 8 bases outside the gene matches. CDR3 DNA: TGTGCCAGCAGCTTAGAGGGGGCGTTGGGCAACGAGCAGTACTTC. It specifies CASSLEGALGNEQYF. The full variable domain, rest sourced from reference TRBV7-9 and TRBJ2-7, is DTGVSQNPRHKITKRGQNVTFRCDPISEHNRLYWYRQTLGQGPEFLTYFQNEAQLEKSRLLSDRFSAERPKGSFSTLEIQRTEQGDSAMYLCASSLEGALGNEQYFGPGTRLTVT.

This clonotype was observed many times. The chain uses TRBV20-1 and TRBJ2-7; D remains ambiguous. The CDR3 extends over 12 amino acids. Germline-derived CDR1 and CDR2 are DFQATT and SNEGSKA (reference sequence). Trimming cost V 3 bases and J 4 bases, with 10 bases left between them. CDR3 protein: CSASRDNYEQYF. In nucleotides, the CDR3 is TGCAGTGCTAGCAGAGATAATTACGAGCAGTACTTC.

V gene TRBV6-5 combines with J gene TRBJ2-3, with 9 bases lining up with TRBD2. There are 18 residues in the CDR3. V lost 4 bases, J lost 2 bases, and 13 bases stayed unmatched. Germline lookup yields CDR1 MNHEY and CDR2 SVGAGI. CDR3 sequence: CASSLLPGAGGSTDTQYF. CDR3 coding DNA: TGTGCCAGCAGTTTACTACCGGGGGCGGGGGGGTCCACAGATACGCAGTATTTT.

The CDR3 bases are TGTGCCAGCAGTTCCTGGTCCACAGATACGCAGTATTTT. Protein: CASSSWSTDTQYF. The chain couples TRBV27 to TRBJ2-3; D unclear. There are 13 residues in the CDR3. V dropped 4 bases and J dropped 2 bases, with 7 bases sitting between them. CDR1 is MNHEY and CDR2 is SMNVEV in the germline V gene (reference sequence).

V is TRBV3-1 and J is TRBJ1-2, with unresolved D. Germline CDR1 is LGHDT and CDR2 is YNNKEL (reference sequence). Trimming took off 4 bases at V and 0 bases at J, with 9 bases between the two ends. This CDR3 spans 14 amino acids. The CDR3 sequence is CASSRGGTNYGYTF. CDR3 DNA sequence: TGTGCCAGCAGCCGTGGAGGCACTAACTATGGCTACACCTTC.

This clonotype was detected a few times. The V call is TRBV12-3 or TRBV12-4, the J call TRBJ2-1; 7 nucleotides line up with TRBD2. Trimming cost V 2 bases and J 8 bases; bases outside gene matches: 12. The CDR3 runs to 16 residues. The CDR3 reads CASSLPTHGGIHEQFF. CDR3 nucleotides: TGTGCCAGCAGTTTACCCACACACGGGGGGATCCATGAGCAGTTCTTC.

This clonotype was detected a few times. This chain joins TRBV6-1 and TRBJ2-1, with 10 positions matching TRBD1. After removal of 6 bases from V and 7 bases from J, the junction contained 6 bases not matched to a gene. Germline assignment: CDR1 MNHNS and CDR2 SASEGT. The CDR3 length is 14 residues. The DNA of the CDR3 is TGTGCCAGCAGCCTATGGGACAGGGGTAATGAGCAGTTCTTC. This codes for CASSLWDRGNEQFF.

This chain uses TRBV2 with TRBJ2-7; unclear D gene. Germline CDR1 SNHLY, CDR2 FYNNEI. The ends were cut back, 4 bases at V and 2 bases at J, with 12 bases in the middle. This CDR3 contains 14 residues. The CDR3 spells CASSGQQHPYEQYF. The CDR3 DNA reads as TGTGCCAGCAGTGGGCAACAGCACCCCTACGAGCAGTACTTC.

The CDR3 here is CASSYPLTGGDSGGGNQPQHF. The CDR3 DNA follows: TGTGCCAGCAGTTACCCACTAACAGGGGGCGACTCAGGAGGGGGGAATCAGCCCCAGCATTTT. The chain couples TRBV6-2 or TRBV6-3 to TRBJ1-5, with 9 bases that match TRBD1. The CDR3 runs to 21 residues. The ends lost 2 bases at V and 4 bases at J; junction bases unmatched: 21. CDR1 and CDR2 from the germline V gene are MNHEY and SVGEGT.

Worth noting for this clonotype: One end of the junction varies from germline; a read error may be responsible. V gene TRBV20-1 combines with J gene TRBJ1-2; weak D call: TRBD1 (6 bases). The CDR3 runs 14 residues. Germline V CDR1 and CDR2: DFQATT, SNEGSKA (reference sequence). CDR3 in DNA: TGCAGCGCTAGAGATCGAGCAGGGGCGGATGGCTACACCTTC. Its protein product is CSARDRAGADGYTF.

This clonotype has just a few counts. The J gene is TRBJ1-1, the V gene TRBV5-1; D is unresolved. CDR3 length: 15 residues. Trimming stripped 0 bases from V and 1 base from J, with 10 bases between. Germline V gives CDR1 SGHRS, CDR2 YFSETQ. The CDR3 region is CASSLDGLRNTEAFF. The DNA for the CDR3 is TGCGCCAGCAGCTTGGACGGTTTAAGGAACACTGAAGCTTTCTTT.

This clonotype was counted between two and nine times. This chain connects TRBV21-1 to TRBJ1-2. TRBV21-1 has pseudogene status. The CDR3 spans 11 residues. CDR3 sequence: CANTPADGYTF. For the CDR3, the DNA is TGTGCCAATACGCCGGCAGATGGCTACACCTTC.

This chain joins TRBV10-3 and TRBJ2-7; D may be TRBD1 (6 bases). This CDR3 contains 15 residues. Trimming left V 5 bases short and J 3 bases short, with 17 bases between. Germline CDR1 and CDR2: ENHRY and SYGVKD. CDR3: CAISQQGSVVYEQYF. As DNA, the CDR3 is TGTGCCATCAGTCAACAGGGTAGCGTAGTCTACGAGCAGTACTTC.